This TCR beta chain is drawn from a study of human T cells and chemical hapten exposure. Study background: For sensitization, 2% DPC was applied to an approximately 2 cm by approximately 2 cm patch of upper inner arm skin.

Specified time point: pre-sensitization, week 0. Noted treatment: therapeutic diphenylcyclopropenone sensitization with weekly scalp DPC. V was pared by 11 bases and J by 4 bases, with 15 bases between. CDR1 and CDR2 (germline): MNHEY, SVGEGT. The CDR3 contains 13 residues. This clonotype was detected only a few times. What the library attached to individual cDNA molecules were unique molecular identifiers. From the RACE reads, TCRdb called clonotypes with MiXCR, one entry per CDR3 protein. The profile covers approximately 260,000 distinct CDR3 sequences, with almost 8% appearing a single time and more than 0.95% taken by the ten largest.

The rearrangement links TRBV6-2 or TRBV6-3 to TRBJ1-5; the D is unclear. The sequence came from a man aged 18 to 35 with alopecia areata. Some clones in this sample may be carry-over from other donors' samples. Sequencing used whole blood, obtained in connection with sensitization to the hapten diphenylcyclopropenone (DPC). CDR3 in DNA: TGTGCCGAGCCTAGAGGAATGAATCAGCCCCAGCATTTT. Translation gives CAEPRGMNQPQHF.